One and the same sample provided the 15 T cell receptor beta chains below, sequenced in a study of blood T cell repertoires in COVID-19. Only in-frame clones appear in the TCRdb table, and some are missing; sequencing was by immunoSEQ multiplex PCR. The repertoire includes around 19,000 clones, around nine tenths of them detected once, and around 10% sits in the top ten. Specimen: peripheral blood. All receptors derive from a human donor in a cohort sampled during active COVID-19.

This rearrangement joins TRBV7-2 to TRBJ1-2; 11 nucleotides agree with TRBD1. Germline V lookup: CDR1 SGHTA, CDR2 FQGNSA. V shed 1 base, J shed 7 bases, and the junction held 5 bases outside the gene matches. There are 15 residues in the CDR3. CDR3 amino acids: CASSLVGTGGTGYTF. The CDR3 bases are TGTGCCAGCAGCTTAGTGGGGACAGGGGGAACTGGCTACACCTTC.

This rearrangement joins TRBV19 to TRBJ2-5; possibly TRBD2 for D (6 bases). V was shortened by 6 bases and J by 5 bases, with 13 bases between the two germline ends. The CDR3 loop spans 13 amino acids. Germline V gene lookup returns CDR1 LNHDA and CDR2 SQIVND (reference sequence). The CDR3 protein is CASSGSSVETQYF. In nucleotides, the CDR3 is TGTGCCAGTAGCGGGAGTTCGGTGGAGACCCAGTACTTC. Complete variable domain (other parts from reference TRBV19 and TRBJ2-5): DGGITQSPKYLFRKEGQNVTLSCEQNLNHDAMYWYRQDPGQGLRLIYYSQIVNDFQKGDIAEGYSVSREKKESFPLTVTSAQKNPTAFYLCASSGSSVETQYFGPGTRLLVL.

The chain is built from TRBV15 and TRBJ2-7; 10 bases agree with TRBD1. Germline V gene sequence: CDR1 LNHNV, CDR2 YYDKDF (reference sequence). This CDR3 comprises 17 residues. With V trimmed by 5 bases and J by 4 bases, 14 bases remained unmatched. The CDR3 region is CATSARTGGRRAYEQYF. In DNA, the CDR3 is TGTGCCACCAGCGCCCGGACAGGGGGTCGTCGGGCATACGAGCAGTACTTC.

V usage is TRBV12-3 or TRBV12-4 and J usage is TRBJ1-1; 7 nucleotides agree with TRBD1. V shed 6 bases, J shed 4 bases, and the junction held 5 bases outside the gene matches. The CDR3 consists of 13 residues. The CDR3: CASSRQGGTEAFF. The CDR3 DNA follows: TGTGCCAGCAGCCGACAGGGTGGCACTGAAGCTTTCTTT.

The rearrangement links TRBV3-1 (or the pseudogene TRBV3-2) to TRBJ1-2, with a tentative D call TRBD1 (5 bases). In germline, CDR1 is LGHDT, CDR2 YNNKEL (reference sequence). With 1 base removed from V and 5 bases from J, the gap between germline ends came to 17 bases. The CDR3 runs to 16 residues. The CDR3 loop is CASSQVSGVPTYGYTF. CDR3 sequence (DNA): TGTGCCAGCAGCCAAGTCTCGGGGGTTCCAACTTATGGCTACACCTTC.

The gene calls are TRBV7-3 and TRBJ2-1; D might be TRBD2 (6 bases). Germline V gene data show CDR1 as SGHTA and CDR2 as FQGTGA. Trimming stripped 5 bases from V and 0 bases from J, with 14 bases between. CDR3 length: 16 amino acids. CDR3 DNA sequence: TGTGCCAGCAGCCCAACTAGCACCGACTCCTACAATGAGCAGTTCTTC. Protein product: CASSPTSTDSYNEQFF.

This sequence joins TRBV30 and TRBJ2-2, with 10 bases that match TRBD1. The CDR3 runs to 17 residues. The V and J ends lost 2 bases and 3 bases, in that order; junction bases with no gene match: 9. Looked up from germline, CDR1 is GTSNPN and CDR2 is SVGIG (reference sequence). The CDR3 bases are TGTGCCTGGAGTTCCGCCCGGACAGGGGGGTACACCGGGGAGCTGTTTTTT. Protein product: CAWSSARTGGYTGELFF.

The chain has TRBV6-2 or TRBV6-3 and TRBJ2-7; TRBD2 matches at 10 bases. V was clipped by 4 bases and J by 2 bases; unmatched bases: 8. The CDR3 consists of 16 residues. Germline CDR1 is MNHEY and CDR2 is SVGEGT. The CDR3 nucleotides read TGTGCCAGCAGTTCGTTTCGGACTAGCGGCCCCTACGAGCAGTACTTC. It yields the protein CASSSFRTSGPYEQYF.

This chain uses TRBV6-5 with TRBJ2-7; D gene ambiguous. The CDR3 is 12 residues long. CDR1 is MNHEY and CDR2 is SVGAGI in the germline V gene. V was clipped by 2 bases and J by 5 bases, with 7 bases between them. The CDR3 bases are TGTGCCAGCAGTTACATGGGCGACGAGCAGTACTTC. This encodes CASSYMGDEQYF.

V is TRBV7-6 and J is TRBJ2-2; D perhaps matches TRBD1 (5 bases). Per germline, CDR1 SGHVS and CDR2 FNYEAQ. The CDR3 covers 15 residues. Trimming took off 4 bases at V and 5 bases at J, with 14 bases between the two ends. The CDR3: CASSSSFQGTGELFF. The CDR3 nucleotides read TGTGCCAGCAGCTCGAGCTTTCAGGGAACCGGGGAGCTGTTTTTT.

The rearrangement joins TRBV19 to TRBJ1-5, with D possibly matching TRBD1 (5 bases). The CDR3 extends over 15 amino acids. Germline-derived CDR1 and CDR2 are LNHDA and SQIVND (reference sequence). Trimming pared 6 bases from V and 0 bases from J, leaving 12 bases between. The CDR3 protein is CASRTTANSNQPQHF. As DNA, the CDR3 is TGTGCCAGTAGAACGACAGCAAATAGCAATCAGCCCCAGCATTTT.

The chain recombines TRBV4-1 with TRBJ2-3; 8 bases agree with TRBD1. This CDR3 region has 13 residues. The germline V gene encodes CDR1 MGHRA and CDR2 YSYEKL. After removal of 2 bases from V and 6 bases from J, the junction contained 1 base not matched to a gene. The CDR3 DNA reads TGCGCCAGCAGCCAATGGACAGGGGATACGCAGTATTTT. Protein product: CASSQWTGDTQYF.

This clone was picked up a small number of times. The chain recombines TRBV7-9 with TRBJ2-7, with a possible D match to TRBD2 (6 bases). V shed 0 bases and J shed 0 bases, with 15 bases lying between them. This CDR3 is built from 17 residues. The germline CDR1 and CDR2 sequences are SEHNR and FQNEAQ (reference sequence). DNA for the CDR3: TGTGCCAGCAGCTTAGCGTTGTTGCGGGATAGCTCCTACGAGCAGTACTTC. It specifies CASSLALLRDSSYEQYF.

The rearrangement uses TRBV19 and TRBJ2-3; TRBD2 matches at 8 bases. This CDR3 is 17 amino acids long. The V gene end was trimmed by 3 bases and the J gene end by 1 base; junction bases not matched to a gene: 9. Germline assignment: CDR1 LNHDA and CDR2 SQIVND (reference sequence). The CDR3 loop is CASSMAVGGVGTDTQYF. As DNA, the CDR3 is TGTGCCAGTAGTATGGCCGTCGGGGGGGTCGGCACAGATACGCAGTATTTT.

The chain combines TRBV10-3 with TRBJ2-5; D unresolved. V was pared by 3 bases and J by 0 bases, with 8 bases between. The CDR3 length is 14 residues. Germline lookup yields CDR1 ENHRY and CDR2 SYGVKD. The CDR3 is CAISDAQYQETQYF. For the CDR3, the DNA is TGTGCCATCAGTGATGCACAGTACCAAGAGACCCAGTACTTC.